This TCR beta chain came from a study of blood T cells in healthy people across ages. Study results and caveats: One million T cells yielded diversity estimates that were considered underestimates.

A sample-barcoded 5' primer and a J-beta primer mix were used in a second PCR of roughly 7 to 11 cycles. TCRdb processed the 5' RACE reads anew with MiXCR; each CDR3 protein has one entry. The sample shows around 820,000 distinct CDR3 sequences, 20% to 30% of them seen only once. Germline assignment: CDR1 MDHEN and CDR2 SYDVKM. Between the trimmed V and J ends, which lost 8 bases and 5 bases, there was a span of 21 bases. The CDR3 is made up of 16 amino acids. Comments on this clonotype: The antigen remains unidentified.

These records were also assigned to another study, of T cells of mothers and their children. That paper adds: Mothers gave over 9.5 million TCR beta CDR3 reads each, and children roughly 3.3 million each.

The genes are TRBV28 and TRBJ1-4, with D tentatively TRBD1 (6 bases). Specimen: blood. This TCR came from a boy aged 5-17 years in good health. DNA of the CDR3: TGTGCCAGCTCTCTTCGGGACACCCTATTGAATGAAAAACTGTTTTTT. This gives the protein CASSLRDTLLNEKLFF.